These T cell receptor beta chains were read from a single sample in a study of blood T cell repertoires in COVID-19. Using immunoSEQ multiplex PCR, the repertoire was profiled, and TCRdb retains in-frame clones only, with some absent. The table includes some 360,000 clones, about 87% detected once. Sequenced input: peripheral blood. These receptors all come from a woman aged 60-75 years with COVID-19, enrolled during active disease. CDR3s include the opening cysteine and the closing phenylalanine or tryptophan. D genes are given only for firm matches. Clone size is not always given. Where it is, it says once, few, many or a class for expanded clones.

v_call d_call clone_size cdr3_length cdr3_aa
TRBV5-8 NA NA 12 CASSFRGGGQYF
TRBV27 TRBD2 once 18 CASSLRVSGVSGYNEQFF
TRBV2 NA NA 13 CASSAPSLYEQFF
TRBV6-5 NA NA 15 CASSSADKYQETQYF
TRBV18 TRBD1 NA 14 CASSNDRGLYGYTF
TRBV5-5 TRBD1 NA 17 CASSRAPGTGEFYEQYF
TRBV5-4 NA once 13 CASSTVPRTEAFF
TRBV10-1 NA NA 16 CASSESDSSNTGELFF
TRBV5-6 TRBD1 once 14 CAIQGASRNTEAFF
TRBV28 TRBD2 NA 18 CASSSLAGGDSSPDTQYF
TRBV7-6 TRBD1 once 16 CASAPVGQGLTGELFF
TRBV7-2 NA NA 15 CASSLAGRGVTEAFF
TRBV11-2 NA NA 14 CASSLVAGNTEAFF
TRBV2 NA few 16 CASSRRGFLSNTEAFF
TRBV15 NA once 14 CATHLGGRNQPQHF
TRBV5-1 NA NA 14 CASSLGAGGDEQYF
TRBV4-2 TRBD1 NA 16 CASSQDIQGAGNTIYF
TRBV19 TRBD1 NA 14 CASSIGTGDYEQYF
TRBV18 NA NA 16 CASSPPTRTGNYGYTF
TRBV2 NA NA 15 CASRERTGGNTEAFF
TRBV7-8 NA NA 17 CASSLVREPGGKNIQYF
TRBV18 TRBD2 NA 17 CASSPLSGTSGSYEQYF
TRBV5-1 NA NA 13 CASSYPGQETQYF
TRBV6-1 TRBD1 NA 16 CASSEAPTGSNEKLFF
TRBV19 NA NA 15 CASSIGQGRGETQYF
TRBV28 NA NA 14 CASRTTGNNQPQHF
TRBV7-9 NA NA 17 CASSLGEGAGMRDTQYF
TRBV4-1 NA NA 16 CASSQDPRGFNEKLFF
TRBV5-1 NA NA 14 CASSSRDGKTEAFF
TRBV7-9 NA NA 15 CASSPSGVSGNTIYF
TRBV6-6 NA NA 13 CASNREGIYGYTF
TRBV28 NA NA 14 CASSYRVRNQPQHF
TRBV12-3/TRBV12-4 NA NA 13 CASSFAGTGELFF
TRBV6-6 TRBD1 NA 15 CASSYSTGATYEQYF
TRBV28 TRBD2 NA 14 CASSWTSGAPEQYF
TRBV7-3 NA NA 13 CASSPAGGQPQHF
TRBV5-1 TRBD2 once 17 CASSVGASGGPGETQYF
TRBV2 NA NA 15 CASSGVGLTNQPQHF
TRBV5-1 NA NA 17 CASSPEGLRQSGNTIYF
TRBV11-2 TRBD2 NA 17 CASSLPHSGVRTYEQYF
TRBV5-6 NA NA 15 CASSPRPRVSYGYTF
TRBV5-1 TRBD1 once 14 CASSAGQGNSPLHF
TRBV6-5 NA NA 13 CASSPGEGEKLFF
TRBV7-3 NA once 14 CASSLTGRVHGYTF
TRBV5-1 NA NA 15 CASSRDNVASYEQYF
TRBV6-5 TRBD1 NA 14 CASSLGQGKGGYTF
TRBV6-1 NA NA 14 CASSEGLTRETQYF
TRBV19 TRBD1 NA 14 CASRKTGTNTEAFF
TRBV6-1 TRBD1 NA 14 CASSEPGTVLSYTF
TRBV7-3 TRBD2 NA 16 CASSLTSSGGYNEQFF
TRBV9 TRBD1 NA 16 CASSLRRDRGPDTQYF
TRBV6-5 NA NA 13 CASRSRDNSPLHF
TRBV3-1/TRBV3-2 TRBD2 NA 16 CASSQDRLAGYNEQFF
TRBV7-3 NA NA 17 CASSLRQLRSGANVLTF